Listed below are T cell receptor beta chains from one sample, sequenced in a study of metastatic and nonmetastatic thyroid tumors. TCRdb redid the clone calls on the PCR reads using MiXCR. The data show fewer than 50,000 clones, roughly 15% seen once. The sequenced material came from blood. The receptor set was obtained from a female donor with papillary thyroid cancer or a benign thyroid nodule (not recorded which). Some clones in this sample may be carry-over from other donors' samples. CDR3s include the opening cysteine and the closing phenylalanine or tryptophan. Each record gives: clone size, J gene, V gene, D gene, CDR3 DNA, CDR3 protein. D genes are given only for firm matches. Only part of the rows carry a size: once, few, many, or a class if the clone is expanded.

>once|TRBJ2-5|TRBV24-1|TRBD2
TGTGCCACCAGTGATTGGAGACTAGCGGGGGAATCGCAGACCCAGTACTTC
CATSDWRLAGESQTQYF
>few|TRBJ2-1|TRBV6-1|NA
TGTGCCAGCCAGCATGGGACACTTTACAATGAGCAGTTCTTC
CASQHGTLYNEQFF
>many|TRBJ1-1|TRBV12-3/TRBV12-4|NA
TGTGCCAGCAGTCCCACATCAGGGTCTGAAGCTTTCTTT
CASSPTSGSEAFF
>few|TRBJ1-1|TRBV10-3|TRBD1
TGTGCCATCGGCCAGTCCAAGGGACAGCTTGAAGCTTTCTTT
CAIGQSKGQLEAFF
>many|TRBJ1-4|TRBV20-1|NA
TGCAGTGCTAGGTCGGGGGGAACTAATGAAAAACTGTTTTTT
CSARSGGTNEKLFF
>many|TRBJ1-6|TRBV7-2|TRBD1
TGTGCCAGCACCTTCCAGGGGGCCCGTAATTCACCCCTCCACTTT
CASTFQGARNSPLHF
>many|TRBJ2-7|TRBV6-1|TRBD1
TGTGCCAGCAGCCTACAGGGGTGGTTCTCCTACGAGCAGTACTTC
CASSLQGWFSYEQYF
>few|TRBJ1-1|TRBV10-2|NA
TGCGCCAGCATTCTGAACACTGAATCTTTCTTT
CASILNTESFF
>few|TRBJ1-4|TRBV19|NA
TGTGCCAGTAAGAGGCAGGGGAGTGAAAAACTGTTTTTT
CASKRQGSEKLFF
>NA|TRBJ2-1|TRBV20-1|NA
TGCAGTGCTAGATTGGCGGCTTCCTACAATGAGCAGTTCTTC
CSARLAASYNEQFF
>many|TRBJ1-6|TRBV30|NA
TGTGCCTGGAGTGTACCTGGGAAAGGCTCACCCCTCCACTTT
CAWSVPGKGSPLHF
>many|TRBJ2-7|TRBV20-1|TRBD2
TGCAGTGCTACCTCCGGGACTAGCGGCACCTACGAGCAGTACTTC
CSATSGTSGTYEQYF
>many|TRBJ2-7|TRBV19|NA
TGTGCCAGTAGTATATCAGGGGGACTCTACGAGCAGTACTTC
CASSISGGLYEQYF
>NA|TRBJ1-4|TRBV3-1|NA
TGTGCCAGCAGCCGGAGGGGGGACAATGAAAAACTGTTTTTT
CASSRRGDNEKLFF
>NA|TRBJ2-3|TRBV18|TRBD1
TGTGCCAGCTCACCACTCCCGGGACAGGGCATGGATACGCAGTATTTT
CASSPLPGQGMDTQYF
>NA|TRBJ2-2|TRBV7-9|TRBD2
TGTGCCAGCAGCCTTGGACTAGCGGTCGGGGAGCTGTTTTTT
CASSLGLAVGELFF
>NA|TRBJ1-3|TRBV20-1|TRBD1
TGCAGTGCGACCGACAGGGGGGCTGGAAACACCATATATTTT
CSATDRGAGNTIYF
>NA|TRBJ2-6|TRBV27|NA
TGTGCCAGCAGTCTAGCACCCGACTCTGGGGCCAACGTCCTGACTTTC
CASSLAPDSGANVLTF
>NA|TRBJ1-5|TRBV4-1|NA
TGCGCCAGCAGCCAACAAGGGGGGCAGAGGCCCCAGCATTTT
CASSQQGGQRPQHF
>many|TRBJ2-7|TRBV20-1|NA
TGCAGTGCTAGGTGGGACCGATCCTACGAGCAGTACTTC
CSARWDRSYEQYF
>few|TRBJ1-5|TRBV27|NA
TGTGCCAGCAGTTTAGTAAGGGGAGATCAGCCCCAGCATTTT
CASSLVRGDQPQHF
>NA|TRBJ1-2|TRBV6-1|NA
TGTGCCAGCAGTCCCGCTGGTGTCAGGGTAGGCGGCTACACCTTC
CASSPAGVRVGGYTF
>many|TRBJ1-2|TRBV6-1|NA
TGTGCCAGCAGTGAAGAGGGGACACCGATCGGTGGCTACACCTTC
CASSEEGTPIGGYTF
>NA|TRBJ2-7|TRBV3-1|TRBD1
TGTGCCAGCAGCCAGCCCGGGACAGTAGCCTACGAGCAGTACTTC
CASSQPGTVAYEQYF
>many|TRBJ2-7|TRBV29-1|TRBD2
TGCAGCGTACGGGGGGATACCCACGAGCAGTACTTC
CSVRGDTHEQYF
>many|TRBJ1-2|TRBV3-1|NA
TGTGCCAGCAGCCAGGAAAACTATGGCTACACCTTC
CASSQENYGYTF
>many|TRBJ2-2|TRBV6-1|TRBD2
TGTGCCAGCAGTCGAACTAGCGGGACCGGGGAGCTGTTTTTT
CASSRTSGTGELFF
>NA|TRBJ2-5|TRBV6-1|NA
TGTGCCAGCATCCGACAGGGAACTAGCCTTAGTTTGGGAGAGACCCAGTACTTC
CASIRQGTSLSLGETQYF
>many|TRBJ2-6|TRBV2|TRBD1
TGTGCCAGCAACAACAGGGGGCGCGTTTCTGGGGCCAACGTCCTGACTTTC
CASNNRGRVSGANVLTF
>many|TRBJ1-5|TRBV30|NA
TGTGCCTGGAGTCCTGACAGTTTCGGACAGCCCCAGCATTTT
CAWSPDSFGQPQHF
>many|TRBJ2-7|TRBV5-1|TRBD1
TGCGCCAGCAGCTTCCAGGGGGTCTCCTACGAGCAGTACTTC
CASSFQGVSYEQYF
>few|TRBJ1-1|TRBV29-1|TRBD1
TGCAGCGCAGGGGGTGGGATGAACACTGAAGCTTTCTTT
CSAGGGMNTEAFF
>many|TRBJ1-2|TRBV7-9|NA
TGTGCCAGCAGCTTTGAACTCGAGCCCTATGGCTACACCTTC
CASSFELEPYGYTF
>few|TRBJ2-7|TRBV4-1|NA
TGCGCCAGCAGCCAAGATGACAGAGCCTTCGGGGAGCAGTACTTC
CASSQDDRAFGEQYF
>many|TRBJ2-7|TRBV2|TRBD2
TGTGCCAGCAGTGAAGCGATCAGTTTCGATGCGGGAGAAGGGGACGAGCAGTACTTC
CASSEAISFDAGEGDEQYF
>many|TRBJ2-7|TRBV2|TRBD2
TGTGCCAGCAGTGGGTCTCGAGGGACTAGCGGGGTTCAGGCCTACGAGCAGTACTTC
CASSGSRGTSGVQAYEQYF
>NA|TRBJ2-7|TRBV14|TRBD1
TGTGCCAGCAGCCAACCGGGACAGGGCCTTCTTCGCGGGCAGTACTTC
CASSQPGQGLLRGQYF
>few|TRBJ1-6|TRBV27|TRBD1
TGTGCCAGCGGCAGACAGGGGGAGGGATCACCCCTCCACTTT
CASGRQGEGSPLHF
>NA|TRBJ2-1|TRBV12-3/TRBV12-4|TRBD2
TGTGACAGCAGCCTTTCACTAGCGGACTCCTACAATGAGCAGTTCTTC
CDSSLSLADSYNEQFF
>few|TRBJ2-3|TRBV6-1|NA
TGCGCCAGCAGTGAACCTACTAGACATGGAGATACGCAGTATTTT
CASSEPTRHGDTQYF
>few|TRBJ1-1|TRBV6-2/TRBV6-3|TRBD1
TGTGCCAGCAGCGATCCGGGACAGGGGACGGGGGCTTTCTTT
CASSDPGQGTGAFF
>many|TRBJ2-2|TRBV6-6|TRBD2
TGTGCCAGCAGTTACCCTAGCGGGATCTCGAACACCGGGGAGCTGTTTTTT
CASSYPSGISNTGELFF